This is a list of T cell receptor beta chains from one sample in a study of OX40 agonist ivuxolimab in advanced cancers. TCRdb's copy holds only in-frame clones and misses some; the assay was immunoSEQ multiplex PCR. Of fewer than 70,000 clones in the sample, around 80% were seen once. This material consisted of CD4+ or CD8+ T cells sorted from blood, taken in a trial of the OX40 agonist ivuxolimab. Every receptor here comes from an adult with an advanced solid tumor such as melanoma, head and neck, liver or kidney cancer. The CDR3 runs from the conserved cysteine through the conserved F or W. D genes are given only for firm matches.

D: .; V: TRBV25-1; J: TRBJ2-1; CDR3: CASSEFRGLKQFF
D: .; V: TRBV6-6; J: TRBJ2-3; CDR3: CASSYLGTDTQYF
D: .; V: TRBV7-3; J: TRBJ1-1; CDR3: CASSLTPSGNTEAFF
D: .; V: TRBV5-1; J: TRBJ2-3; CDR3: CASSPRLNTDTQYF
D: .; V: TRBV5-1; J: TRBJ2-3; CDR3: CASSDGPASFSADTQYF
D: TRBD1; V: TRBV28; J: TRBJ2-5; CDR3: CASSTGTGKETQYF
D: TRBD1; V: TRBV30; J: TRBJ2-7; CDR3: CAWSGRTGINEQYF
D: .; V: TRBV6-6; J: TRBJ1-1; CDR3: CASSASGVAEAFF
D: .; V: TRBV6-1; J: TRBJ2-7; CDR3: CASNSPSYEQYF
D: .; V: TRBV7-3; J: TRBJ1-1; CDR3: CASSLDPGLNTEAFF
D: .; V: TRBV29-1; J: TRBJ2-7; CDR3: CSVYSALMGDEQYF
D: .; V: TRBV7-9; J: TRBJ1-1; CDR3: CASSPPGLMNTEAFF
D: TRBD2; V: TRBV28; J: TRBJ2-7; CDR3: CASSVRLASGYEQYF
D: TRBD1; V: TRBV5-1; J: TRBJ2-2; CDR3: CASSWGNRGQGGTGELFF
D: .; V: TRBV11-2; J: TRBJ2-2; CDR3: CASSLGSWTENTGELFF
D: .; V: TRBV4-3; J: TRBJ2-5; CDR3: CASSQSNSKETQYF
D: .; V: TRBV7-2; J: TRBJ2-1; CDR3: CASSLAGVDEQFF
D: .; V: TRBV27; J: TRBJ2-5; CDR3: CASSSYRGGGETQYF